What follows are 17 T cell receptor beta chains derived from one specimen sequenced in a study of blood T cell repertoires in COVID-19. The method was immunoSEQ multiplex PCR; TCRdb's version includes in-frame clones alone and lacks a portion of them. The data contain 70,000 to 80,000 clones, 86% of them singletons. Sequencing input: peripheral blood. The receptors here all came from a woman aged 55-69 years with acute or convalescent COVID-19.

This sequence joins TRBV3-1 (or the pseudogene TRBV3-2) and TRBJ1-2; TRBD1 aligns across 8 bases. The CDR3 has 15 amino acids. Germline V gene data show CDR1 as LGHDT and CDR2 as YNNKEL (reference sequence). Germline trimming cut 1 base from V and 7 bases from J; bases unmatched to any gene: 8. The CDR3 DNA follows: TGTGCCAGCAGCCAAGTCCGACAGGGGACCGTTGGCTACACCTTC. This codes for CASSQVRQGTVGYTF.

The rearrangement joins TRBV27 to TRBJ1-6; no clear D gene. This CDR3 contains 14 residues. Trimming shortened V by 1 base and J by 9 bases, and 10 bases separated the two germline ends. Looked up from germline, CDR1 is MNHEY and CDR2 is SMNVEV (reference sequence). The CDR3 coding sequence is TGTGCCAGCAGTTTATATGCGTCGCGTTCACCCCTCCACTTT. Protein: CASSLYASRSPLHF.

The rearrangement links TRBV5-1 to TRBJ1-4; D may be TRBD1 (6 bases). The CDR3 totals 14 residues. Trimming took off 4 bases at V and 7 bases at J, with 14 bases between the two ends. From germline, CDR1 is SGHRS and CDR2 YFSETQ. CDR3 amino acids: CASSVDRNPEKLFF. The CDR3 nucleotides are TGCGCCAGCAGCGTTGACAGGAATCCTGAAAAACTGTTTTTT.

The rearrangement joins TRBV5-6 to TRBJ1-1, with 12 bases aligning to TRBD1. This CDR3 spans 17 amino acids. V was clipped by 4 bases and J by 4 bases; unmatched bases: 11. Looked up from germline, CDR1 is SGHDT and CDR2 is YYEEEE. For the CDR3, the DNA is TGTGCCAGCAGCCTACTGGGGACAGGGGGCGCTGGCACTGAAGCTTTCTTT. Its protein is CASSLLGTGGAGTEAFF.

The V gene is TRBV5-4, the J gene TRBJ1-6, with D hard to call. The CDR3 sequence is 14 residues long. Germline CDR1 is SGHNT and CDR2 is YYREEE (reference sequence). The V end lost 4 bases, the J end lost 6 bases, and 11 bases lay between the germline ends. DNA for the CDR3: TGTGCCAGCAGCGACGGTACGGGTAATTCACCCCTCCACTTT. This gives the protein CASSDGTGNSPLHF.

The CDR3 protein is CASSPRQGAEEQYF. The CDR3 region has the DNA TGTGCCAGTAGTCCCAGACAGGGGGCTGAAGAGCAGTACTTC. The rearrangement joins TRBV19 to TRBJ2-7, with TRBD1 matching over 10 bases. CDR1 is LNHDA and CDR2 is SQIVND in the germline V gene (reference sequence). With V trimmed by 5 bases and J by 7 bases, 8 bases remained unmatched. The CDR3 is 14 amino acids.

The CDR3 region is CASSKARTEANEQFF. The CDR3 DNA sequence: TGTGCCAGCAGCAAAGCGCGGACGGAGGCAAATGAGCAGTTCTTC. The chain is built from TRBV21-1 and TRBJ2-1; the D call in the table, TRBD2, was not verified against the DNA. TRBV21-1 is a listed pseudogene. CDR3 length: 15 amino acids.

The chain joins TRBV3-1 (or the pseudogene TRBV3-2) to TRBJ2-1, with 8 bases aligning to TRBD2. The CDR3 is 16 amino acids. Germline V CDR1 and CDR2: LGHDT, YNNKEL (reference sequence). Trimming at V came to 2 bases and at J to 0 bases, leaving 3 bases not matched to a gene. CDR3 DNA sequence: TGTGCCAGCAGCCAACGGGGACTAGGCTCCTACAATGAGCAGTTCTTC. Residues: CASSQRGLGSYNEQFF.

The V call is TRBV9, the J call TRBJ2-5, with 12 bases fitting TRBD2. The CDR3 consists of 17 residues. Unmatched junction bases numbered 11, after V lost 3 bases and J lost 5 bases. In germline, CDR1 is SGDLS, CDR2 YYNGEE. CDR3 residues: CASSEQPTSGGGETQYF. The DNA for the CDR3 is TGTGCCAGCAGCGAACAGCCGACTAGCGGGGGCGGGGAGACCCAGTACTTC.

The rearrangement uses TRBV29-1 and TRBJ2-3; D may be TRBD1 (5 bases). The CDR3 has 13 amino acids. The V and J ends lost 7 bases and 3 bases respectively, with 14 bases between them. CDR1 is SQVTM, CDR2 ANQGSEA, per germline. The CDR3 DNA is TGCAGCGGACGGTTCCAGGGTACAGATACGCAGTATTTT. It yields the protein CSGRFQGTDTQYF.

This clone was seen a handful of times. The genes are TRBV7-2 and TRBJ1-2; maybe TRBD1 (5 bases). There are 14 residues in the CDR3. CDR1 and CDR2 from the germline V gene are SGHTA and FQGNSA. Trimming removed 6 bases at V and 8 bases at J, with 19 bases between. The CDR3 DNA sequence: TGTGCCAGCAGTCGGTCACTCAGGGTACAGGGCTACACCTTC. This codes for CASSRSLRVQGYTF.

V is TRBV12-3 or TRBV12-4 and J is TRBJ1-2; TRBD1 agrees at 7 bases. The V gene end was trimmed by 7 bases and the J gene end by 8 bases; junction bases not matched to a gene: 10. This CDR3 contains 13 residues. The CDR3 DNA reads TGTGCCAGCAATCCGGGACAGACAGGGGGCTACACCTTC. Protein sequence: CASNPGQTGGYTF.

This rearrangement joins TRBV24-1 to TRBJ1-2; D might be TRBD1 (5 bases). Trimming removed 3 bases from V and 7 bases from J, with 14 bases in between. The V gene's germline CDR1 is KGHDR and CDR2 SFDVKD. The CDR3 totals 14 residues. CDR3 residues: CATSDNQGRSGYTF. In nucleotides, the CDR3 is TGTGCCACCAGTGATAATCAGGGAAGGAGTGGCTACACCTTC.

The V gene is TRBV21-1, the J gene TRBJ2-5; the table calls TRBD2, which could not be checked here. TRBV21-1 represents a pseudogene. The CDR3 is 15 amino acids. The CDR3 nucleotides are TGTGCCAGCAAGGGGGGAGGGAAGGGTTGTGAGACCCAGTACTTC. Translation gives CASKGGGKGCETQYF.

The chain has TRBV5-1 and TRBJ2-1; 9 positions agree with TRBD1. The V gene end was trimmed by 2 bases and the J gene end by 2 bases; junction bases not matched to a gene: 5. This CDR3 has 16 residues. Germline V CDR1 and CDR2: SGHRS, YFSETQ. CDR3 DNA: TGCGCCAGCAGCTTTCAGGGACAGGGCACCTACAATGAGCAGTTCTTC. It codes for CASSFQGQGTYNEQFF.

The chain carries TRBV19 and TRBJ2-5; 11 bases are shared with TRBD1. The CDR3 spans 21 residues. CDR1 and CDR2 from the germline V gene are LNHDA and SQIVND (reference sequence). The junction had 21 bases not matched to a gene; V was cut back by 1 base and J by 5 bases. The CDR3 sequence: CASSIALSGTGGRGARETQYF. CDR3 nucleotide sequence: TGTGCCAGTAGTATAGCCTTATCCGGGACAGGGGGGCGGGGGGCGCGGGAGACCCAGTACTTC.

This clone was counted a few times. The chain links TRBV30 to TRBJ1-2, with TRBD1 matching over 8 bases. Germline V gene lookup returns CDR1 GTSNPN and CDR2 SVGIG (reference sequence). V lost 0 bases and J lost 4; bases outside the gene matches: 4. The CDR3 has 14 residues. The CDR3 nucleotides read TGTGCCTGGAGTGTACTCGGGACAGGCTATGGCTACACCTTC. Amino acids: CAWSVLGTGYGYTF.